One and the same sample provided the 27 T cell receptor beta chains below, sequenced in a study of lymphopenia after photon versus proton radiotherapy. TCRdb's table, derived via immunoSEQ multiplex PCR, lists solely in-frame clones and lacks some. The sample consists of approximately 170,000 clones, 70% to 90% of them appearing once. Here the sequenced sample was peripheral blood, taken from a patient treated with photon-based radiotherapy. The receptors stem from a man aged 50-59 years with gastric cancer.

The V and J genes are TRBV6-5 and TRBJ1-1; TRBD1 might be the D (6 bases). V lost 7 bases and J lost 6, with 15 bases in between. This CDR3 is built from 13 residues. Germline-derived CDR1 and CDR2 are MNHEY and SVGAGI. For the CDR3, the DNA is TGTGCCAGCACCTTCAGGGGCTCGGCTGAAGCTTTCTTT. Translating gives CASTFRGSAEAFF.

CDR3 nucleotide sequence: TGTGCCAGCAGTGAAGAGACAGTAGGCACTGAAGCTTTCTTT. It codes for CASSEETVGTEAFF. The chain couples TRBV2 to TRBJ1-1, with D maybe TRBD1 (5 bases). The CDR3 runs to 14 residues. The V gene lost 1 base and the J gene lost 4 bases, with 10 bases spanning the gap. In germline, CDR1 is SNHLY, CDR2 FYNNEI.

As to this clone: At the DNA level, this CDR3 is encoded by other sequences in the same sample as well. The chain carries TRBV29-1 and TRBJ1-1, with D unresolved. V lost 7 bases, J lost 1 base, and 4 bases lay in between. CDR1 is SQVTM, CDR2 ANQGSEA, per germline. The length of the CDR3 is 10 residues. The CDR3 loop is CSAQNTEAFF. The CDR3 DNA is TGCAGCGCCCAGAACACTGAAGCTTTCTTT.

V is TRBV7-2 and J is TRBJ1-3, with D tentatively TRBD1 (5 bases). The CDR3 consists of 15 residues. Germline assignment: CDR1 SGHTA and CDR2 FQGNSA. V lost 5 bases and J 6 bases, leaving 17 bases between the germline ends. CDR3 in amino acids: CASSIHGGSKNTIYF. In nucleotides, the CDR3 is TGTGCCAGCAGCATCCACGGGGGTTCGAAAAACACCATATATTTT.

The chain is built from TRBV7-8 and TRBJ2-1; 10 bases are a match to TRBD2. Germline CDR1 is SGHVS and CDR2 is FQNEAQ. The CDR3 contains 14 residues. V lost 7 bases, J lost 7 bases, and 7 bases stayed unmatched. CDR3 sequence (DNA): TGTGCCAGCACCTTCGGACTAGCGGAAAATGAGCAGTTCTTC. Its translation: CASTFGLAENEQFF.

The genes are TRBV18 and TRBJ2-5; possibly TRBD2 for D (5 bases). Germline V lookup: CDR1 KGHSH, CDR2 LQKENI. The CDR3 length is 15 residues. With 2 bases removed from V and 4 bases from J, the gap between germline ends came to 14 bases. In nucleotides, the CDR3 is TGTGCCAGCTCACCATTTCCGGGGATTACAGAGACCCAGTACTTC. Translated, it gives CASSPFPGITETQYF.

The rearrangement uses TRBV7-7 and TRBJ2-7; weak D call: TRBD1 (6 bases). V dropped 5 bases and J dropped 4 bases, with 18 bases sitting between them. The CDR3 runs 15 residues. CDR1 and CDR2 (germline): SSHAT, FNYEAQ (reference sequence). In nucleotides, the CDR3 is TGTGCCAGCAGCACAAGCAGGGGACCCCAGTACGAGCAGTACTTC. It codes for CASSTSRGPQYEQYF.

The chain joins TRBV7-8 to TRBJ2-7; 12 nucleotides match TRBD2. With 5 bases clipped from V and 3 bases from J, the junction kept 17 bases outside the gene matches. Per germline, CDR1 SGHVS and CDR2 FQNEAQ. The CDR3 is made up of 19 amino acids. The CDR3: CASSDSGLAGRQSNYEQYF. The CDR3 DNA sequence: TGTGCCAGCAGCGATAGTGGACTAGCGGGGCGCCAATCAAACTACGAGCAGTACTTC. Together with reference TRBV7-8 and TRBJ2-7, the CDR3 gives the full variable domain: GAGVSQSPRYKVAKRGQDVALRCDPISGHVSLFWYQQALGQGPEFLTYFQNEAQLDKSGLPSDRFFAERPEGSVSTLKIQRTQQEDSAVYLCASSDSGLAGRQSNYEQYFGPGTRLTVT.

The gene calls are TRBV5-6 and TRBJ1-1; possible D gene TRBD1, 5 bases. The V gene's germline CDR1 is SGHDT and CDR2 YYEEEE. V lost 2 bases and J lost 0, with 11 bases in between. The length of the CDR3 is 15 residues. The CDR3 DNA follows: TGTGCCAGCAGCTTCTGGGGCGCGATGAACACTGAAGCTTTCTTT. Translation gives CASSFWGAMNTEAFF.

CDR3 sequence: CASSPPWTSGYEQYF. In DNA form, the CDR3 reads TGTGCCAGCAGCCCTCCCTGGACTAGCGGCTACGAGCAGTACTTC. The chain joins TRBV7-9 to TRBJ2-7; 10 bases are a match to TRBD2. Per germline, CDR1 SEHNR and CDR2 FQNEAQ (reference sequence). V gave up 5 bases and J gave up 3 bases; unmatched junction bases: 7. CDR3 length: 15 amino acids.

This clone was seen only a few times. The chain couples TRBV28 to TRBJ2-7, with 8 bases aligning to TRBD2. Germline V gives CDR1 MDHEN, CDR2 SYDVKM. Losses at the gene ends were 1 base for V and 3 bases for J; bases not matched to a gene: 14. The CDR3 loop spans 18 amino acids. CDR3 amino acids: CASSLSPGLGTSLYEQYF. CDR3 nucleotides: TGTGCCAGCAGTTTATCCCCTGGCCTCGGGACTAGTCTCTACGAGCAGTACTTC. Filled out from reference TRBV28 and TRBJ2-7, the complete variable domain reads DVKVTQSSRYLVKRTGEKVFLECVQDMDHENMFWYRQDPGLGLRLIYFSYDVKMKEKGDIPEGYSVSREKKERFSLILESASTNQTSMYLCASSLSPGLGTSLYEQYFGPGTRLTVT.

The chain uses TRBV5-1 and TRBJ1-1; D ambiguous. CDR3 length: 13 amino acids. V was clipped by 5 bases and J by 3 bases, with 11 bases between them. Germline V gene data show CDR1 as SGHRS and CDR2 as YFSETQ. CDR3 in DNA: TGCGCCAGCAGAAAATTTGGGGACACTGAAGCTTTCTTT. Translating gives CASRKFGDTEAFF.

The chain uses TRBV5-4 and TRBJ2-2, with TRBD1 identical over 8 bases. Trimming took 2 bases from V and 2 from J; bases not matched to a gene: 5. Germline V CDR1 and CDR2: SGHNT, YYREEE (reference sequence). This CDR3 has 16 residues. CDR3 in DNA: TGTGCCAGCAGCTTTGGACAGGGCAAAAACACCGGGGAGCTGTTTTTT. Translating gives CASSFGQGKNTGELFF.

The chain couples TRBV20-1 to TRBJ2-7; no clear D. V was shortened by 3 bases and J by 3 bases, with 6 bases between the two germline ends. The CDR3 length is 11 residues. In germline, CDR1 is DFQATT, CDR2 SNEGSKA (reference sequence). CDR3 residues: CSASESYEQYF. CDR3 sequence (DNA): TGCAGTGCTAGCGAGAGCTACGAGCAGTACTTC.

The rearrangement uses TRBV4-1 and TRBJ1-3; perhaps TRBD1 as D (5 bases). Per germline, CDR1 MGHRA and CDR2 YSYEKL. The CDR3 runs 16 residues. V gave up 3 bases and J gave up 8 bases, with 20 bases separating them. DNA of the CDR3: TGCGCCAGCAGCCATTCCTCTCAGGGCGACACGGACACCATATATTTT. This encodes CASSHSSQGDTDTIYF.

The chain carries TRBV11-2 and TRBJ2-2; TRBD2 matches 10 bases. Trimming took 4 bases from V and 2 from J; bases not matched to a gene: 4. Germline lookup yields CDR1 SGHAT and CDR2 FQNNGV. The CDR3 runs 16 residues. In DNA, the CDR3 is TGTGCCAGCAGCTCCCGGACTAGCGGCAACACCGGGGAGCTGTTTTTT. It is translated as CASSSRTSGNTGELFF. Filled out from reference TRBV11-2 and TRBJ2-2, the complete variable domain reads EAGVAQSPRYKIIEKRQSVAFWCNPISGHATLYWYQQILGQGPKLLIQFQNNGVVDDSQLPKDRFSAERLKGVDSTLKIQPAKLEDSAVYLCASSSRTSGNTGELFFGEGSRLTVL.

The J gene is TRBJ1-2, the V gene TRBV7-3; D remains ambiguous. Trimming removed 5 bases at V and 1 base at J, with 8 bases between. The CDR3 loop spans 13 amino acids. Germline V gene lookup returns CDR1 SGHTA and CDR2 FQGTGA. CDR3: CASSEDGNYGYTF. CDR3 DNA sequence: TGTGCCAGCAGCGAGGACGGTAACTATGGCTACACCTTC.

This rearrangement joins TRBV5-6 to TRBJ2-7, with D possibly being TRBD1 or TRBD2 (5 bases each). Trimming left V 3 bases short and J 5 bases short, with 21 bases between. Germline-derived CDR1 and CDR2 are SGHDT and YYEEEE. CDR3 size: 16 residues. The CDR3 protein is CASSSTSGTWGHEQYF. In DNA, the CDR3 is TGTGCCAGCAGCTCTACTTCGGGGACGTGGGGCCACGAGCAGTACTTC.

In nucleotides, the CDR3 is TGTGCCAGCAACTCGGGACGTTTTAACACTGAAGCTTTCTTT. Translated, it gives CASNSGRFNTEAFF. This chain links TRBV25-1 with TRBJ1-1, with D possibly being TRBD1 (5 bases). The CDR3 totals 14 residues. V was clipped by 7 bases and J by 2 bases, with 14 bases between them. Germline loops: CDR1 MGHDK, CDR2 SYGVNS.

This chain joins TRBV27 and TRBJ2-3; 7 nucleotides match TRBD1. Germline V gene data show CDR1 as MNHEY and CDR2 as SMNVEV (reference sequence). V shed 5 bases, J shed 5 bases, and the junction held 10 bases outside the gene matches. The CDR3 contains 15 residues. The CDR3 DNA sequence: TGTGCCAGCAGTCTTGAGGGGGCAAAAAGAGATACGCAGTATTTT. Translated, it gives CASSLEGAKRDTQYF.

V gene TRBV4-3 combines with J gene TRBJ1-2; perhaps TRBD1 as D (5 bases). The V gene lost 0 bases and the J gene lost 8 bases, with 13 bases spanning the gap. Germline V gene data show CDR1 as LGHNA and CDR2 as YSLEER. The CDR3 has 14 residues. CDR3 nucleotide sequence: TGCGCCAGCAGCCAAGATTTAGGGGATCGCGGCTACACCTTC. Translated: CASSQDLGDRGYTF.

The chain joins TRBV9 to TRBJ2-5; 10 nucleotides line up with TRBD2. V shed 2 bases, J shed 3 bases, and the junction held 19 bases outside the gene matches. Germline V gene data show CDR1 as SGDLS and CDR2 as YYNGEE. The CDR3 runs to 20 residues. The CDR3 DNA is TGTGCCAGCAGCGTTGGAGGAGCGAGGAAGGGACTAGCGTACAAAGAGACCCAGTACTTC. Translation: CASSVGGARKGLAYKETQYF.

This clone showed up just once. The chain links TRBV28 to TRBJ2-1; TRBD2 matches at 8 bases. V was pared by 7 bases and J by 3 bases, with 5 bases of the junction left unmatched. Germline loops: CDR1 MDHEN, CDR2 SYDVKM. The CDR3 totals 14 residues. The DNA of the CDR3 is TGTGCCAGCATTGCCGGGACTAGCTACAATGAGCAGTTCTTC. As protein: CASIAGTSYNEQFF.

The rearrangement links TRBV6-6 to TRBJ2-7; D tentatively reads TRBD1 or TRBD2 (5 bases each). CDR3 length: 15 residues. The germline CDR1 and CDR2 sequences are MNHNY and SVGAGI (reference sequence). V lost 4 bases and J lost 5, with 18 bases in between. The CDR3: CASSLLGGVGHEQYF. Here the CDR3 DNA reads TGTGCCAGCAGTTTACTTGGGGGTGTAGGCCACGAGCAGTACTTC.

About this clone itself: Distinct nucleotide sequences in the sample also encode this CDR3. The V gene is TRBV30, the J gene TRBJ2-7, with no clear D. This CDR3 region has 12 residues. V was clipped by 0 bases and J by 4 bases, with 7 bases between them. Germline V gene lookup returns CDR1 GTSNPN and CDR2 SVGIG (reference sequence). Here the CDR3 reads CAWSVRAYEQYF. CDR3 in DNA: TGTGCCTGGAGTGTACGGGCGTACGAGCAGTACTTC.

The CDR3 DNA sequence: TGTGCCAGCAGCGTAGACGGTAGGCGCCTCGGAGAGACCCAGTACTTC. This gives the protein CASSVDGRRLGETQYF. J is TRBJ2-5 and V is TRBV9; D is uncertain. CDR1 is SGDLS and CDR2 is YYNGEE in the germline V gene. The V end was cut by 0 bases, the J end by 4 bases, with 16 bases between. There are 16 residues in the CDR3.

This rearrangement joins TRBV5-1 to TRBJ2-5; TRBD2 might be the D (6 bases). CDR1 is SGHRS and CDR2 is YFSETQ in the germline V gene. V gave up 4 bases and J gave up 1 base, with 11 bases separating them. The CDR3 sequence is 14 residues long. Written as DNA, the CDR3 is TGCGCCAGCAGCCGGGGGAGGCCCCAAGAGACCCAGTACTTC. As protein: CASSRGRPQETQYF.